The clone carrying this TCR beta chain was observed at least ten times. Its target is unknown. TCRdb itself ran the reads through MiXCR, one entry per CDR3 protein. The sample has 250,000 to 300,000 distinct CDR3 sequences, roughly 15% seen once. These data belong to a study of T cell repertoires in cytomegalovirus infection. The germline V gene encodes CDR1 SNHLY and CDR2 FYNNEI. V lost 2 bases and J 0 bases, leaving 8 bases between the germline ends. The CDR3 length is 15 residues. Overall study findings and caveats: Summed frequency of shared TCR beta families picked out CMV carriers who also had the relevant HLA.

The rearrangement links TRBV2 to TRBJ2-1; D is undetermined. The source of this sequence is a human donor in good health (CMV status not recorded). Some clones in this sample may be carry-over from other donors' samples. Material: PBMCs. Here the CDR3 reads CASSEYGSSYNEQFF. CDR3 DNA: TGTGCCAGCAGTGAATACGGTAGCTCCTACAATGAGCAGTTCTTC.